A selection of T cell receptor beta chains follows, all from one sample in a study of Graves' ophthalmopathy and Graves' hyperthyroidism. TCRdb re-analysed the multiplex PCR reads in MiXCR, keeping a single row per CDR3 protein. Counted here are about 410,000 distinct CDR3 sequences, around 16% occurring once; the ten biggest clones make up around 1.5%. The sequenced material came from peripheral blood. These receptor sequences come from a woman aged 18-29 years with Graves' ophthalmopathy. The CDR3 runs from the conserved cysteine through the conserved F or W. The order of the fields is D gene, V gene, J gene, clone size, CDR3 DNA, CDR3 protein. D genes are given only for firm matches. Size tells how often a clone was seen (once, few, many) or the class of an expanded clone, and some rows leave it out.

NA	TRBV7-8	TRBJ2-4	many	TGTGCCAGCAGCACCGGGTCCCCTCTAGCCAAAAACATTCAGTACTTC	CASSTGSPLAKNIQYF
TRBD2	TRBV6-1	TRBJ2-5	NA	TGTGCCAGCAGCAAGACCGGGACTAGCGGTCAAGAGACCCAGTACTTC	CASSKTGTSGQETQYF
TRBD1	TRBV20-1	TRBJ2-7	NA	TGCAGTGCTAGGGGGACAGGGAAAACCTACGAGCAGTACTTC	CSARGTGKTYEQYF
TRBD1	TRBV6-1	TRBJ1-2	NA	TGTGCCAGCAACCCCGGTCGGGACAGGGGTAACTATGGCTACACCTTC	CASNPGRDRGNYGYTF
NA	TRBV20-1	TRBJ2-5	many	TGCAGTGCTAGACGTCTTGGTCAAGAGACCCAGTACTTC	CSARRLGQETQYF
TRBD1	TRBV28	TRBJ1-5	many	TGTGCCAGCATCCCCCAGGGGGGTCAGCCCCAGCATTTT	CASIPQGGQPQHF
NA	TRBV7-2	TRBJ2-7	many	TGTGCCAGCAGCTTTTTACGTAACCCTGGGGGCGAGCAGTACTTC	CASSFLRNPGGEQYF
NA	TRBV19	TRBJ1-5	many	TGTGCCAGTAGTATAGACGTGGGCAACAGCAATCAGCCCCAGCATTTT	CASSIDVGNSNQPQHF
NA	TRBV28	TRBJ1-1	many	TGTGCCAGCAGTCCCTTTCGCGAAGCTTTCTTT	CASSPFREAFF
NA	TRBV27	TRBJ2-2	many	TGTGCCAGCACCCTAGGGGGGTTACTTCCCGGGGAGCTGTTTTTT	CASTLGGLLPGELFF
NA	TRBV20-1	TRBJ1-1	many	TGCAGTGCTAGCCGGGCAGCTGAAGCTTTCTTT	CSASRAAEAFF
NA	TRBV6-1	TRBJ1-2	NA	TGTGCCAGCGATGATGGCTACACCTTC	CASDDGYTF
NA	TRBV6-2/TRBV6-3	TRBJ2-5	few	TGTGCCAGCAGCCACGGTCGGGCCCAGTACTTC	CASSHGRAQYF
TRBD1	TRBV12-3/TRBV12-4	TRBJ1-2	many	TGTGCCAGCAGTTTAACACGAGGACAGGGGGCAGACTATGGCTACACCTTC	CASSLTRGQGADYGYTF
NA	TRBV30	TRBJ1-2	few	TGTGCCTGGAGTGTAGCAGGGATCGGGCTTGGCTACACCTTC	CAWSVAGIGLGYTF
TRBD1	TRBV6-4	TRBJ1-1	many	TGTGCCAGCAGTGAAAGGGGACAGGGCAGCACTGAAGCTTTCTTT	CASSERGQGSTEAFF
NA	TRBV30	TRBJ2-7	many	TGTGCCTGGCGAACGGGAGCAGGGGACTATCCACCGCCGTACGAGCAGTACTTC	CAWRTGAGDYPPPYEQYF
TRBD2	TRBV7-3	TRBJ2-3	many	TGTGCCAGCAGTCGGACTAGCGGGGGGCAGAGCACAGATACGCAGTATTTT	CASSRTSGGQSTDTQYF
TRBD2	TRBV7-2	TRBJ2-4	many	TGTGCCAGCAGCTCCCTGAGGCGGGGGGGCCGGGGGAACATTCAGTACTTC	CASSSLRRGGRGNIQYF
NA	TRBV28	TRBJ2-7	many	TGTGCCAGCAGTTCACCCAACAACTACGAGCAGTACTTC	CASSSPNNYEQYF
NA	TRBV12-3/TRBV12-4	TRBJ1-1	many	TGTGCCAGCAAAAGACGGTCACAGAGCATGAACACTGAAGCTTTCTTT	CASKRRSQSMNTEAFF
NA	TRBV7-2	TRBJ2-7	many	TGTGCCAGCAGCATCCCGGCACTAGAGGACGAGCAGTACTTC	CASSIPALEDEQYF
NA	TRBV6-1	TRBJ2-5	many	TGTGCCAGCAGTGCACGGGGCATTAATCGCGAGACCCAGTACTTC	CASSARGINRETQYF
TRBD1	TRBV20-1	TRBJ2-7	many	TGCAGTACCGGGTCGGACAGGGTTTCCTACGAGCAGTACTTC	CSTGSDRVSYEQYF
TRBD1	TRBV28	TRBJ2-2	few	TGTGCCAGCAGTTCGGACAGGGGCTTCACCGGGGAGCTGTTTTTT	CASSSDRGFTGELFF
NA	TRBV5-1	TRBJ2-7	many	TGCGCCAGCAGCCCAGGGTACAACGAGCAGTACTTC	CASSPGYNEQYF
TRBD1	TRBV3-1	TRBJ2-2	many	TGTGCCAGCAGCGGACAGGGGGTCGGGGAGCTGTTTTTT	CASSGQGVGELFF
TRBD2	TRBV6-4	TRBJ2-5	NA	TGTGCCAGCAGTGCTCCGGACGGGACTAGCGGGCCCCTAGAGACCCAGTACTTC	CASSAPDGTSGPLETQYF
NA	TRBV3-1	TRBJ2-7	many	TGTGCCAGCCGATCGCAGTACGAGCAGTACTTC	CASRSQYEQYF
TRBD2	TRBV19	TRBJ2-7	many	TGTGCCAGTAGTCCCATAGCGGGGGCCTCCTACGAGCAGTACTTC	CASSPIAGASYEQYF
NA	TRBV28	TRBJ1-5	many	TGTGCCAGCAGACCTACGTGGGATTGGAATCAGCCCCAGCATTTT	CASRPTWDWNQPQHF
TRBD1	TRBV19	TRBJ2-7	many	TGTGCCAGTAGTCATGGACAGGGGGCATCGGGGCAGTACTTC	CASSHGQGASGQYF
NA	TRBV10-1	TRBJ2-2	many	TGCGCCAGCAGTGAAGACGGAGGGACCGGGGAGCTGTTTTTT	CASSEDGGTGELFF
TRBD2	TRBV6-2/TRBV6-3	TRBJ2-5	few	TGTGCCAGCACCGAAAGCGGGAGAGAGACCCAGTACTTC	CASTESGRETQYF
TRBD1	TRBV7-9	TRBJ1-1	many	TGTGCCAGCGGGACAGAGATGAACACTGAAGCTTTCTTT	CASGTEMNTEAFF
NA	TRBV6-5	TRBJ1-6	NA	TGTGCCAGCAGTTACTTCTCCAGGGGTAATTCACCCCTCCACTTT	CASSYFSRGNSPLHF
NA	TRBV7-2	TRBJ2-7	once	TGTGCCAGCAGCTCCGGACTGGAGCAGTACTTC	CASSSGLEQYF
NA	TRBV28	TRBJ2-7	NA	TGTGCCAGCAGTTTATTTACCTGGGCAGCGAGCTCCTACGAGCAGTACTTC	CASSLFTWAASSYEQYF
TRBD1	TRBV11-2	TRBJ2-7	many	TGTGCCAGCAGCTCGCTGGGCGAGACAGGGGAATTGTACGAGCAGTACTTC	CASSSLGETGELYEQYF
NA	TRBV11-2	TRBJ2-5	many	TGTGCCAGCAGCCTCCTCCGGGCTAGCCAAGAGACCCAGTACTTC	CASSLLRASQETQYF
NA	TRBV20-1	TRBJ2-7	many	TGCAGTGCTGCTCGACTTGGACGAGGCTCCTACGAGCAGTACTTC	CSAARLGRGSYEQYF
NA	TRBV28	TRBJ2-6	many	TGTGCCAGCAGTTTACTGGACGGCGGATCTGGGGCCAACGTCCTGACTTTC	CASSLLDGGSGANVLTF
TRBD1	TRBV30	TRBJ1-2	many	TGTGCCTGGAGTGGGACAGGGGGCTATGGCTACACCTTC	CAWSGTGGYGYTF
TRBD2	TRBV7-3	TRBJ2-7	NA	TGTGCCAGCAGCCCTAGCGGGAGTACCCTCGAGCAGTACTTC	CASSPSGSTLEQYF
NA	TRBV11-2	TRBJ1-1	many	TGTGCCAGCAGGGGCAGTGGTGGCCGGGCTTTCTTT	CASRGSGGRAFF
NA	TRBV15	TRBJ2-7	many	TGTGCCACCAGCAGAGGGACGGATTACGAGCAGTACTTC	CATSRGTDYEQYF
TRBD1	TRBV11-2	TRBJ1-1	NA	TGTGCCAGCAGCTTAAGGGGACAGGGGGCGAACACTGAAGCTTTCTTT	CASSLRGQGANTEAFF
NA	TRBV30	TRBJ2-2	many	TGTGCCTGCCGGAGGGCCGGGGAGCTGTTTTTT	CACRRAGELFF
NA	TRBV27	TRBJ1-2	NA	TGTGCCAGCAGTCAACAGGGAAATCGGGGCTACACCTTC	CASSQQGNRGYTF
NA	TRBV30	TRBJ2-2	few	TGTGCCTGGAGTGGTGGGACTTTCCCTACCGGGGAGCTGTTTTTT	CAWSGGTFPTGELFF
NA	TRBV27	TRBJ1-2	many	TGTGCCAGCAGCCCCGGCGTGGGGGGCTACACCTTC	CASSPGVGGYTF
NA	TRBV9	TRBJ2-7	many	TGTGCCAGCAGCGCCAGGGGAAGGTCAACGGACGAGCAGTACTTC	CASSARGRSTDEQYF
NA	TRBV28	TRBJ2-7	NA	TGTGCCAGCAGTGGGGGTTTCCTCAGCTCCTACGAGCAGTACTTC	CASSGGFLSSYEQYF
TRBD2	TRBV7-2	TRBJ2-2	many	TGTGCCAGCGGCGGGACTAGCGGTTCCGGGGAGCTGTTTTTT	CASGGTSGSGELFF
TRBD1	TRBV12-3/TRBV12-4	TRBJ1-2	NA	TGTGCCAGCAGCCCCGGGACAGGGCCCTCCCTCAACTATGGCTACACCTTC	CASSPGTGPSLNYGYTF